The sequence of this T cell receptor (beta chain) was determined in a study of beta chain features in type 1 diabetes. Study-wide results and caveats: Among all four CD4+ subsets, Type 1 diabetes patients had TCRB CDR3s that were moderately but significantly shorter. Researchers caution that PCR might favor shorter templates, equally among patients and controls. Whether TCRB rearrangement is influenced by HLA type went unresolved here. Cells that show high TCR expression could be over-represented by cDNA sequencing. In the patient group, naive, central memory and Treg TCRB repertoires seemed more alike than in the healthy donor group.

Expressed TCRB transcripts got sequenced, as all isolated RNA was reverse transcribed. Using immunoSEQ multiplex PCR, the repertoire was profiled, and TCRdb retains in-frame clones only, with some absent. Of 230,000 or so clones listed, approximately 16% are singletons. A word on this clone: Its target is not known.

The sequenced sample consisted of naive CD4+ T cells from blood. The receptor comes from a man aged 30-40 years with type 1 diabetes.

This CDR3 reads CSAGPRETQYF. CDR3 nucleotides: TGCAGTGCTGGCCCTCGGGAGACCCAGTACTTC. The chain is built from TRBV20-1 and TRBJ2-5, with D unclear. Germline V gene sequence: CDR1 DFQATT, CDR2 SNEGSKA (reference sequence). This CDR3 is 11 amino acids long. The V and J ends lost 5 bases and 5 bases respectively, with 9 bases between them.